The next 12 T cell receptor beta chains were all read from a single sample in a study of CD8 T cells in ankylosing spondylitis. Findings and limits, study-wide: Blood from ankylosing spondylitis patients appeared to carry a characteristic roughly 8-variant TCR beta motif.

These TCRs' antigens remain unknown. Each CDR3 protein gets one entry after TCRdb re-called the 5' RACE reads with MiXCR. Of under 850,000 distinct CDR3 sequences in the sample, roughly 20% were seen once. Sample: blood, either unsorted or a sorted T cell fraction (not recorded which). The receptors shown here come from a male donor with ankylosing spondylitis.

This clonotype has a handful of counts. The chain employs TRBV9 and TRBJ1-2; D gene ambiguous. Trimming took 0 bases from V and 5 from J, leaving 20 bases between them. The germline V gene encodes CDR1 SGDLS and CDR2 YYNGEE. The CDR3 contains 17 residues. CDR3 residues: CASSVAREFILPYGYTF. The CDR3 nucleotides read TGTGCCAGCAGCGTAGCTCGGGAATTCATCTTACCTTATGGCTACACCTTC.

This clonotype appeared a few times. This chain joins TRBV9 and TRBJ1-6; D remains ambiguous. V lost 6 bases and J 7 bases, leaving 14 bases between the germline ends. Germline V lookup: CDR1 SGDLS, CDR2 YYNGEE. This CDR3 is 14 amino acids long. This CDR3 is CASKRAERNSPLHF. The CDR3 DNA reads as TGTGCCAGCAAGAGGGCAGAGAGGAATTCACCCCTCCACTTT.

This clonotype has just a few counts. The chain joins TRBV18 to TRBJ2-7, with D perhaps TRBD2 (6 bases). Trimming left V 1 base short and J 5 bases short, with 6 bases between. The CDR3 spans 12 residues. The germline CDR1 and CDR2 sequences are KGHSH and LQKENI. CDR3: CASSPQRDEQYF. CDR3 DNA sequence: TGTGCCAGCTCACCACAGCGGGACGAGCAGTACTTC.

This clonotype turned up a few times. This chain links TRBV6-5 with TRBJ2-5, with D tentatively TRBD2 (6 bases). The ends were cut back, 4 bases at V and 7 bases at J, with 13 bases in the middle. This CDR3 is 13 amino acids long. Germline lookup yields CDR1 MNHEY and CDR2 SVGAGI. The CDR3 DNA reads TGTGCCAGCAGTTCCCCTGGGACTCGGACCCAGTACTTC. It specifies CASSSPGTRTQYF.

This clonotype showed up just a few times. The V call is TRBV4-2, the J call TRBJ1-3; 7 bases align to TRBD1. CDR3 length equals 17 residues. J gave up 0 bases and V 3 bases, and 8 bases lay outside the gene matches. From germline, CDR1 is LGHNA and CDR2 YNFKEQ. This chain's CDR3 is CASSQEMTGSSGNTIYF. CDR3 bases: TGTGCCAGCAGCCAGGAGATGACAGGGTCCTCTGGAAACACCATATATTTT.

CDR3 sequence reads: CASSLDRLPQRGYTF. The DNA of the CDR3 is TGTGCCAGCAGCTTAGATCGCTTGCCCCAGAGGGGCTACACCTTC. The rearrangement links TRBV11-2 to TRBJ1-2; D remains unclear. CDR1 SGHAT and CDR2 FQNNGV come from the germline V gene. This CDR3 has 15 amino acids. Trimming removed 0 bases at V and 8 bases at J, with 16 bases between.

The chain couples TRBV5-1 to TRBJ2-6; TRBD1 aligns across 8 bases. Per germline, CDR1 SGHRS and CDR2 YFSETQ. The CDR3 runs to 16 residues. The V gene end was trimmed by 3 bases and the J gene end by 0 bases; junction bases not matched to a gene: 2. The CDR3 coding sequence is TGCGCCAGCAGCTCGGGGACAGGCTCTGGGGCCAACGTCCTGACTTTC. Amino acid sequence: CASSSGTGSGANVLTF.

The chain uses TRBV12-3 or TRBV12-4 and TRBJ2-1, with D perhaps given as TRBD1 or TRBD2 (6 bases each). Trimming took off 8 bases at V and 4 bases at J, with 15 bases between the two ends. This CDR3 is built from 14 residues. CDR3 bases: TGTGCCAGCGGCAGGGGACTGGCATACAATGAGCAGTTCTTC. This gives the protein CASGRGLAYNEQFF.

The chain has TRBV5-1 and TRBJ2-1; D gene unclear. CDR1 and CDR2 (germline): SGHRS, YFSETQ. This CDR3 region has 15 residues. V lost 4 bases, J lost 1 base, and 12 bases lay in between. The CDR3 spells CASSIDSTSYNEQFF. CDR3 DNA: TGCGCCAGCAGCATAGACTCTACATCCTACAATGAGCAGTTCTTC.

This rearrangement joins TRBV12-3 or TRBV12-4 to TRBJ1-1; 7 bases agree with TRBD1. The CDR3 runs 15 residues. V was clipped by 5 bases and J by 0 bases; unmatched bases: 6. The CDR3 coding sequence is TGTGCCAGCAGTCGACAGGGAGGGGTGAACACTGAAGCTTTCTTT. Residues: CASSRQGGVNTEAFF.

The chain joins TRBV20-1 to TRBJ1-6, with 10 bases identical to TRBD1. This CDR3 comprises 14 residues. CDR1 is DFQATT, CDR2 SNEGSKA, per germline (reference sequence). Trimming took 3 bases from V and 8 from J; bases not matched to a gene: 4. Here the CDR3 reads CSARGQGSDSPLHF. CDR3 DNA: TGCAGTGCTAGGGGACAGGGGAGTGATTCACCCCTCCACTTT.

A few counts support this clonotype. The chain couples TRBV12-3 or TRBV12-4 to TRBJ1-5; D not resolved. V lost 7 bases and J lost 9, with 13 bases in between. This CDR3 has 12 amino acids. CDR3 region: CASTPSGGPQHF. The CDR3 coding sequence is TGTGCCAGCACCCCAAGCGGCGGGCCCCAGCATTTT.